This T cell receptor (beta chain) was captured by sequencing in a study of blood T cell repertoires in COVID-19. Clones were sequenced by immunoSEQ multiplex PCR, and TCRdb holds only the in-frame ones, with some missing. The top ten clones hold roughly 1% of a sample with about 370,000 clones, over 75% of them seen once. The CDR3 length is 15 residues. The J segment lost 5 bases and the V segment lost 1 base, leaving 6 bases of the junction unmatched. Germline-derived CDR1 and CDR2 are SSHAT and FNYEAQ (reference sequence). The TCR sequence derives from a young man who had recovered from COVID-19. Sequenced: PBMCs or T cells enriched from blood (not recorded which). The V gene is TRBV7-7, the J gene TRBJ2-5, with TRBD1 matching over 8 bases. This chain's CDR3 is CASSLGPTGAETQYF. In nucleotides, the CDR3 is TGTGCCAGCAGCTTAGGGCCGACAGGGGCGGAGACCCAGTACTTC. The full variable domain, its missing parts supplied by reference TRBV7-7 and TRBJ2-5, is GAGVSQSPRYKVTKRGQDVTLRCDPISSHATLYWYQQALGQGPEFLTYFNYEAQPDKSGLPSDRFSAERPEGSISTLTIQRTEQRDSAMYRCASSLGPTGAETQYFGPGTRLLVL.